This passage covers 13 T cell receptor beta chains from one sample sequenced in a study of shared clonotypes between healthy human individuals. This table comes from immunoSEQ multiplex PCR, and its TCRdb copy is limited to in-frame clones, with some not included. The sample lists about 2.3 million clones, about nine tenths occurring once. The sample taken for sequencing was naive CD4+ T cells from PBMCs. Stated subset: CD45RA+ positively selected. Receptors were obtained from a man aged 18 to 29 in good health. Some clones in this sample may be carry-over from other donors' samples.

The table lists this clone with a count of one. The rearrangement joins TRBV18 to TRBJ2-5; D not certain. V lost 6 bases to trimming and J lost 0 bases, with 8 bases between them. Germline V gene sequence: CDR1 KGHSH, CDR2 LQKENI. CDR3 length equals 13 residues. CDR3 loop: CASSAVDQETQYF. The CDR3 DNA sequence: TGTGCCAGCTCGGCGGTGGACCAAGAGACCCAGTACTTC.

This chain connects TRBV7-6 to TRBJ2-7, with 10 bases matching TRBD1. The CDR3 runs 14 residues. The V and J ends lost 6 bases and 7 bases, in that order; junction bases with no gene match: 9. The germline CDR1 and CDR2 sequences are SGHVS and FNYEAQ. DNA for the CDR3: TGTGCCAGCAGTCCGGGACAGGGGACTCGTGAGCAGTACTTC. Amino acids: CASSPGQGTREQYF.

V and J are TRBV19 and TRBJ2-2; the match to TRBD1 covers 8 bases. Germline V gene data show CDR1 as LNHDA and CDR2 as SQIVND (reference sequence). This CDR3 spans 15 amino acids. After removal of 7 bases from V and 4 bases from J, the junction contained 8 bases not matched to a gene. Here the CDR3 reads CASTDRGYGTGELFF. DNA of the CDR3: TGTGCCAGTACTGACAGGGGTTACGGCACCGGGGAGCTGTTTTTT.

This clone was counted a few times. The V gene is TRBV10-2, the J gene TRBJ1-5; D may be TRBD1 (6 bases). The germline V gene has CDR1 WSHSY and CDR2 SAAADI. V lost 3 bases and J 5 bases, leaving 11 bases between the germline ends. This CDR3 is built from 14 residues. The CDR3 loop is CASSDRGVYQPQHF. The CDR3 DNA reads TGCGCCAGCAGTGACAGGGGCGTCTATCAGCCCCAGCATTTT.

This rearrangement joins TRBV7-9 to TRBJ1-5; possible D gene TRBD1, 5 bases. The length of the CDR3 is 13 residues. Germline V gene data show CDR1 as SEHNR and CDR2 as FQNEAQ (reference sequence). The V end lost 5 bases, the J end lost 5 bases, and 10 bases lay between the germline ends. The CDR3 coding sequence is TGTGCCAGCAGCCGGGGGTACTATCAGCCCCAGCATTTT. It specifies CASSRGYYQPQHF.

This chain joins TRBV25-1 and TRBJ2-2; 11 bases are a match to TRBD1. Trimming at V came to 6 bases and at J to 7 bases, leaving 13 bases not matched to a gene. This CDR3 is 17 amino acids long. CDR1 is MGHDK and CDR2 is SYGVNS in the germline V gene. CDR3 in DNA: TGTGCCAGCAGACGGACAGGGGGCGATGAGAGTCTCGGGGAGCTGTTTTTT. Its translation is CASRRTGGDESLGELFF.

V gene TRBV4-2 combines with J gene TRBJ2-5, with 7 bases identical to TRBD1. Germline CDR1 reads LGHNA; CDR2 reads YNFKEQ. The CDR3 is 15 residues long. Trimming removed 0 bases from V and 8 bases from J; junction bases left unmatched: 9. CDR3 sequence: CASSQEARTGYTQYF. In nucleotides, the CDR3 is TGTGCCAGCAGCCAAGAAGCCCGGACAGGTTATACCCAGTACTTC.

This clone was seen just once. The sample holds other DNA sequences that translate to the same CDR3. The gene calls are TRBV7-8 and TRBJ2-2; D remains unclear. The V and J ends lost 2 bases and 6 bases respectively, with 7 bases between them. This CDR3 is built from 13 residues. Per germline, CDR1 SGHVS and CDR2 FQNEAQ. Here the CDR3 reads CASSLRLAGELFF. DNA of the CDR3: TGTGCCAGCAGCTTAAGACTGGCCGGGGAGCTGTTTTTT.

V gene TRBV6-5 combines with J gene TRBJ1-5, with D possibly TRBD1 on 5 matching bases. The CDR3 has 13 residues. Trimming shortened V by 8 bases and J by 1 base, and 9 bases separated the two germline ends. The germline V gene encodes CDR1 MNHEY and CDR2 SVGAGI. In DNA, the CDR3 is TGTGCCAGCTCAGGGAAAAGCAATCAGCCCCAGCATTTT. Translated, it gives CASSGKSNQPQHF.

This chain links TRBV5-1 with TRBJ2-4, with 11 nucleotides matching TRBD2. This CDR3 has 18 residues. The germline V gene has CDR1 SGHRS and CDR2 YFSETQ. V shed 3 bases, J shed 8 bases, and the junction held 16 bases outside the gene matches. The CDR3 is CASSSRTIAGGPRDIQYF. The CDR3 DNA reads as TGCGCCAGCAGCTCCCGTACGATAGCGGGAGGGCCCAGGGACATTCAGTACTTC.

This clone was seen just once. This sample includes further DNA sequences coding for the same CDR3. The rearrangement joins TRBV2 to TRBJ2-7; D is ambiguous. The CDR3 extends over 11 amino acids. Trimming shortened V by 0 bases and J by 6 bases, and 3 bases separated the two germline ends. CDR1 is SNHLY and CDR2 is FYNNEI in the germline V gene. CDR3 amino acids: CASSEAGEQYF. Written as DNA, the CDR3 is TGTGCCAGCAGTGAAGCAGGCGAGCAGTACTTC.

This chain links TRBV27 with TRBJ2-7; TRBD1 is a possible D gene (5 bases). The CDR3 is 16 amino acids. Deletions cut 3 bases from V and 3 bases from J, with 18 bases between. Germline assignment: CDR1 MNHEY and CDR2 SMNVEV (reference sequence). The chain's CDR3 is CASSFIGSQELYEQYF. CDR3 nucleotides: TGTGCCAGCAGTTTTATTGGGTCACAGGAACTCTACGAGCAGTACTTC.

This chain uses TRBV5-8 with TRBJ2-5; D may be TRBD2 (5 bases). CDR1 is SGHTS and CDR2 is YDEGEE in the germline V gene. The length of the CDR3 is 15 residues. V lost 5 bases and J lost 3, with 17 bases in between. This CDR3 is CASSPLGGSEETQYF. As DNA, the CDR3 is TGTGCCAGCAGTCCTTTAGGTGGGAGTGAAGAGACCCAGTACTTC.